These T cell receptor beta chains were read from a single sample in a study of CD8 T cells in ankylosing spondylitis. Via MiXCR, TCRdb re-called the 5' RACE reads, giving one row per CDR3 protein. The sample lists around 130,000 distinct CDR3 sequences; around 8.5% were seen once. The specimen sequenced was blood, either unsorted or a sorted T cell fraction (not recorded which). The source of these receptors is a male donor with ankylosing spondylitis or in good health (not recorded which). The CDR3 runs from the conserved cysteine through the conserved F or W. The D gene is left open where the match is weak. Only some rows state a clone size, as once, few, many or a class for expanded clones.

J gene: TRBJ2-3; D gene: TRBD2; clone size: few; V gene: TRBV30; CDR3 protein: CAWISGMADTQYF; CDR3 DNA: TGTGCCTGGATAAGCGGGATGGCAGATACGCAGTATTTT
J gene: TRBJ2-1; D gene: -; clone size: many; V gene: TRBV12-3/TRBV12-4; CDR3 protein: CASRPVWGRQFF; CDR3 DNA: TGTGCCAGCAGGCCCGTGTGGGGTCGGCAGTTCTTC
J gene: TRBJ2-7; D gene: TRBD2; clone size: many; V gene: TRBV5-5; CDR3 protein: CASSSIAGLRAYEQYF; CDR3 DNA: TGTGCCAGCAGCTCTATAGCGGGCCTAAGGGCCTACGAGCAGTACTTC
J gene: TRBJ2-5; D gene: TRBD1; clone size: many; V gene: TRBV19; CDR3 protein: CASSMDRGETQYF; CDR3 DNA: TGTGCCAGTAGTATGGACAGGGGAGAGACCCAGTACTTC
J gene: TRBJ1-1; D gene: -; clone size: -; V gene: TRBV7-9; CDR3 protein: CASSLVTGQGGAEAFF; CDR3 DNA: TGTGCCAGCAGCTTAGTGACGGGCCAGGGTGGGGCTGAAGCTTTCTTT
J gene: TRBJ2-1; D gene: -; clone size: -; V gene: TRBV11-1; CDR3 protein: CASSLYDEQFF; CDR3 DNA: TGTGCCAGCAGCTTATACGATGAGCAGTTCTTC
J gene: TRBJ2-7; D gene: -; clone size: -; V gene: TRBV9; CDR3 protein: CASSVGVGAGYEQYF; CDR3 DNA: TGTGCCAGCAGCGTAGGGGTGGGAGCGGGCTACGAGCAGTACTTC
J gene: TRBJ2-7; D gene: TRBD2; clone size: -; V gene: TRBV4-3; CDR3 protein: CASSQDILASGISSYEQYF; CDR3 DNA: TGCGCCAGCAGCCAAGATATATTGGCTAGCGGGATCAGCTCCTACGAGCAGTACTTC
J gene: TRBJ2-7; D gene: TRBD2; clone size: -; V gene: TRBV7-8; CDR3 protein: CASSLGLAELGEQYF; CDR3 DNA: TGTGCCAGCAGCCTGGGACTAGCGGAGCTTGGGGAGCAGTACTTC
J gene: TRBJ2-5; D gene: -; clone size: -; V gene: TRBV6-1; CDR3 protein: CASRERRDGSFETQYF; CDR3 DNA: TGTGCCAGCAGGGAAAGGAGGGACGGGTCCTTTGAGACCCAGTACTTC
J gene: TRBJ2-3; D gene: -; clone size: many; V gene: TRBV29-1; CDR3 protein: CSVNLGVDTQYF; CDR3 DNA: TGCAGCGTCAACCTTGGGGTCGATACGCAGTATTTT
J gene: TRBJ2-1; D gene: -; clone size: many; V gene: TRBV7-8; CDR3 protein: CASSLLGQDNEQFF; CDR3 DNA: TGTGCCAGCAGCCTCCTGGGACAAGACAATGAGCAGTTCTTC
J gene: TRBJ2-2; D gene: -; clone size: many; V gene: TRBV16; CDR3 protein: CASSQSWQTNTGELFF; CDR3 DNA: TGTGCCAGCAGCCAATCGTGGCAGACAAACACCGGGGAGCTGTTTTTT
J gene: TRBJ2-7; D gene: TRBD2; clone size: many; V gene: TRBV13; CDR3 protein: CASSIRLAGHSYEQYF; CDR3 DNA: TGTGCCAGCAGCATAAGACTAGCGGGCCACTCCTACGAGCAGTACTTC
J gene: TRBJ2-1; D gene: TRBD2; clone size: -; V gene: TRBV7-2; CDR3 protein: CASSFRTSGRNEQFF; CDR3 DNA: TGTGCCAGCAGCTTTCGGACTAGCGGGAGAAATGAGCAGTTCTTC
J gene: TRBJ2-1; D gene: -; clone size: few; V gene: TRBV11-2; CDR3 protein: CASSLDRLGLNEQFF; CDR3 DNA: TGTGCCAGCAGCTTAGACAGACTAGGGCTTAATGAGCAGTTCTTC
J gene: TRBJ1-4; D gene: -; clone size: many; V gene: TRBV4-2; CDR3 protein: CASSQMGRDGKLFF; CDR3 DNA: TGTGCCAGCAGCCAAATGGGGCGCGATGGAAAACTGTTTTTT
J gene: TRBJ2-7; D gene: TRBD2; clone size: many; V gene: TRBV7-9; CDR3 protein: CASSFTSGSTYEQYF; CDR3 DNA: TGTGCCAGCAGCTTCACTAGCGGGAGTACCTACGAGCAGTACTTC
J gene: TRBJ2-4; D gene: TRBD2; clone size: many; V gene: TRBV11-2; CDR3 protein: CASSPGLAVSQNIQYF; CDR3 DNA: TGTGCCAGCAGCCCGGGACTAGCGGTTAGCCAAAACATTCAGTACTTC
J gene: TRBJ2-1; D gene: TRBD2; clone size: many; V gene: TRBV7-9; CDR3 protein: CASSPRGGGNEQFF; CDR3 DNA: TGTGCCAGCAGCCCCCGCGGCGGGGGAAATGAGCAGTTCTTC
J gene: TRBJ1-4; D gene: -; clone size: many; V gene: TRBV29-1; CDR3 protein: CSALMGFPEKLFF; CDR3 DNA: TGCAGCGCCTTAATGGGATTCCCCGAAAAACTGTTTTTT
J gene: TRBJ2-1; D gene: TRBD1; clone size: -; V gene: TRBV7-2; CDR3 protein: CASSFVFRGPLHNEQFF; CDR3 DNA: TGTGCCAGCAGCTTCGTGTTCAGGGGGCCACTTCACAATGAGCAGTTCTTC
J gene: TRBJ2-5; D gene: TRBD2; clone size: many; V gene: TRBV5-1; CDR3 protein: CASNPALAGASLTSQYF; CDR3 DNA: TGCGCCAGCAACCCAGCCCTAGCGGGAGCCTCGTTGACTTCCCAGTACTTC
J gene: TRBJ1-2; D gene: -; clone size: many; V gene: TRBV20-1; CDR3 protein: CSARSPNYGYTF; CDR3 DNA: TGCAGTGCGCGGTCCCCTAACTATGGCTACACCTTC
J gene: TRBJ2-7; D gene: -; clone size: many; V gene: TRBV11-2; CDR3 protein: CASSLTVNYEQYF; CDR3 DNA: TGTGCCAGCAGCCTCACAGTGAACTACGAGCAGTACTTC
J gene: TRBJ2-1; D gene: TRBD2; clone size: many; V gene: TRBV28; CDR3 protein: CASKTSGRNEQFF; CDR3 DNA: TGTGCCAGCAAAACTAGCGGGAGGAATGAGCAGTTCTTC
J gene: TRBJ2-1; D gene: TRBD2; clone size: -; V gene: TRBV4-2; CDR3 protein: CASSHAGTRGNEQFF; CDR3 DNA: TGTGCCAGCAGCCATGCCGGGACTAGAGGCAATGAGCAGTTCTTC
J gene: TRBJ1-6; D gene: TRBD1; clone size: few; V gene: TRBV20-1; CDR3 protein: CSAWDRPNSPLHF; CDR3 DNA: TGCAGTGCTTGGGACAGACCTAATTCACCCCTCCACTTT
J gene: TRBJ2-6; D gene: TRBD1; clone size: many; V gene: TRBV6-1; CDR3 protein: CASSGQGSGANVLTF; CDR3 DNA: TGTGCCAGCAGTGGACAGGGATCTGGGGCCAACGTCCTGACTTTC
J gene: TRBJ2-1; D gene: TRBD2; clone size: -; V gene: TRBV20-1; CDR3 protein: CSARVPPGLAVIGYNEQFF; CDR3 DNA: TGCAGTGCTAGAGTTCCCCCCGGACTAGCGGTAATTGGCTACAATGAGCAGTTCTTC
J gene: TRBJ2-5; D gene: -; clone size: many; V gene: TRBV20-1; CDR3 protein: CSAAGGQETQYF; CDR3 DNA: TGCAGTGCGGCCGGGGGACAAGAGACCCAGTACTTC
J gene: TRBJ2-5; D gene: -; clone size: many; V gene: TRBV7-2; CDR3 protein: CASSLVVGYQETQYF; CDR3 DNA: TGTGCCAGCAGCTTAGTAGTGGGGTACCAAGAGACCCAGTACTTC
J gene: TRBJ2-7; D gene: -; clone size: few; V gene: TRBV6-2/TRBV6-3; CDR3 protein: CATQLDRTRGYEQYF; CDR3 DNA: TGTGCCACCCAACTAGACAGGACCCGGGGCTACGAGCAGTACTTC
J gene: TRBJ2-4; D gene: -; clone size: -; V gene: TRBV6-2/TRBV6-3; CDR3 protein: CASSYPGLGIQAKNIQYF; CDR3 DNA: TGTGCCAGCAGTTACCCGGGACTTGGGATTCAGGCCAAAAACATTCAGTACTTC
J gene: TRBJ2-1; D gene: TRBD2; clone size: many; V gene: TRBV5-5; CDR3 protein: CASSFFLAGGGEQFF; CDR3 DNA: TGTGCCAGCAGCTTTTTTCTAGCGGGAGGGGGTGAGCAGTTCTTC
J gene: TRBJ1-1; D gene: TRBD1; clone size: many; V gene: TRBV27; CDR3 protein: CASRRQGSDAEAFF; CDR3 DNA: TGTGCCAGCAGACGACAGGGAAGTGACGCTGAAGCTTTCTTT
J gene: TRBJ2-3; D gene: TRBD1; clone size: many; V gene: TRBV2; CDR3 protein: CASSVDRGSTDTQYF; CDR3 DNA: TGTGCCAGCAGCGTGGACAGGGGGAGCACAGATACGCAGTATTTT
J gene: TRBJ2-3; D gene: -; clone size: many; V gene: TRBV20-1; CDR3 protein: CSEIAEMGTDTQYF; CDR3 DNA: TGCAGCGAAATAGCGGAAATGGGCACAGATACGCAGTATTTT
J gene: TRBJ1-5; D gene: -; clone size: few; V gene: TRBV20-1; CDR3 protein: CSAYAGSISNQPQHF; CDR3 DNA: TGCAGTGCCTATGCCGGGAGTATTAGCAATCAGCCCCAGCATTTT
J gene: TRBJ2-7; D gene: -; clone size: few; V gene: TRBV15; CDR3 protein: CATSRAGDFLGYEQYF; CDR3 DNA: TGTGCCACCAGCAGGGCAGGGGACTTCCTAGGGTACGAGCAGTACTTC
J gene: TRBJ2-7; D gene: TRBD1; clone size: -; V gene: TRBV18; CDR3 protein: CASSPGGTGVFRYEQYF; CDR3 DNA: TGTGCCAGCTCACCAGGAGGGACAGGGGTTTTTCGCTACGAGCAGTACTTC
J gene: TRBJ1-3; D gene: -; clone size: few; V gene: TRBV12-3/TRBV12-4; CDR3 protein: CASSLGGLRGNTIYF; CDR3 DNA: TGTGCCAGCAGCCTGGGGGGTTTGAGAGGAAACACCATATATTTT
J gene: TRBJ2-2; D gene: TRBD1; clone size: many; V gene: TRBV7-9; CDR3 protein: CASSSWGQGANTGELFF; CDR3 DNA: TGTGCCAGCAGCTCCTGGGGACAGGGGGCGAACACCGGGGAGCTGTTTTTT
J gene: TRBJ2-1; D gene: -; clone size: -; V gene: TRBV5-1; CDR3 protein: CASSPESLGRNEQFF; CDR3 DNA: TGCGCCAGCAGCCCGGAAAGTCTTGGTAGAAATGAGCAGTTCTTC
J gene: TRBJ2-7; D gene: TRBD2; clone size: -; V gene: TRBV7-2; CDR3 protein: CASSFQAGEGGEQYF; CDR3 DNA: TGTGCCAGCAGCTTTCAAGCGGGGGAGGGTGGGGAGCAGTACTTC
J gene: TRBJ2-1; D gene: -; clone size: many; V gene: TRBV7-2; CDR3 protein: CASSLVSGTYNEQFF; CDR3 DNA: TGTGCCAGCAGCTTAGTGTCGGGGACCTACAATGAGCAGTTCTTC
J gene: TRBJ2-7; D gene: TRBD2; clone size: many; V gene: TRBV20-1; CDR3 protein: CSARDVGLAGDLNGVSYEQYF; CDR3 DNA: TGCAGTGCTAGAGATGTTGGCCTAGCGGGAGACTTAAATGGGGTATCCTACGAGCAGTACTTC
J gene: TRBJ1-4; D gene: -; clone size: few; V gene: TRBV29-1; CDR3 protein: CSVRPSTNEKLFF; CDR3 DNA: TGCAGCGTCCGGCCGTCAACTAATGAAAAACTGTTTTTT